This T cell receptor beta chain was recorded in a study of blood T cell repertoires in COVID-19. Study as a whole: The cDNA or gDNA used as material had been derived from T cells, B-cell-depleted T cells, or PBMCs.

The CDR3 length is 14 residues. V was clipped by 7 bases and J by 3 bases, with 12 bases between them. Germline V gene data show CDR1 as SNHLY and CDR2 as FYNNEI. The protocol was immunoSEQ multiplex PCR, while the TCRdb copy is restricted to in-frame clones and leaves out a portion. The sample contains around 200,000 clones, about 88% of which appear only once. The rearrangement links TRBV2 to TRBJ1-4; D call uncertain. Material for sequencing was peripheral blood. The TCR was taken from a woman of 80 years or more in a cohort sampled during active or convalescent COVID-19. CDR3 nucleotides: TGTGCCAGCAACGTGGAGCGGTCTAATGAAAAACTGTTTTTT. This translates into CASNVERSNEKLFF.